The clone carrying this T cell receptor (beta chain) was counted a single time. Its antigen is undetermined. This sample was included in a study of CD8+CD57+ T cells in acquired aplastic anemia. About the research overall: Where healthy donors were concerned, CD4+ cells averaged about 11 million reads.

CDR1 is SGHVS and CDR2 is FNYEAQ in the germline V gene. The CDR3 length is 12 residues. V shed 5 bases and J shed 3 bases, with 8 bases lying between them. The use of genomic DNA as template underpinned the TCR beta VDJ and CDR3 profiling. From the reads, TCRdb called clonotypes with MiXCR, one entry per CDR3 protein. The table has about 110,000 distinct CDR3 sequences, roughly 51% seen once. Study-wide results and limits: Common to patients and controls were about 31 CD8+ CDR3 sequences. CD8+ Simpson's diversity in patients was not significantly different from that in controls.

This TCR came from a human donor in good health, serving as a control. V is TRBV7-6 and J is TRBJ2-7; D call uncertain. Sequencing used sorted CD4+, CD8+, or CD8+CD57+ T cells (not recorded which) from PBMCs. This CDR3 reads CASSIADYEQYF. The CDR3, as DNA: TGTGCCAGCAGCATTGCTGACTACGAGCAGTACTTC.